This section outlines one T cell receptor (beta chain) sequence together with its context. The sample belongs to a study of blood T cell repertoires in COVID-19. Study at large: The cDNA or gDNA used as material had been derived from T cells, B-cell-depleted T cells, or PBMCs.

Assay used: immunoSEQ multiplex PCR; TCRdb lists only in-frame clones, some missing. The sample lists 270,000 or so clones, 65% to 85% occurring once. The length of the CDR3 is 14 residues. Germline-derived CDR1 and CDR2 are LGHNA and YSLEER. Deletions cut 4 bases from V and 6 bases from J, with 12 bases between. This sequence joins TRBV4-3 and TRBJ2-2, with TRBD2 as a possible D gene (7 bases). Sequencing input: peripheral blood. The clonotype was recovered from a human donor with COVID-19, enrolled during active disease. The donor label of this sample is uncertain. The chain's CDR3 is CASSRGRGAGELFF. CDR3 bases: TGCGCCAGCAGCCGGGGGAGGGGGGCCGGGGAGCTGTTTTTT.